This T cell receptor beta chain was found in a study of blood T cell repertoires in COVID-19. Study-wide context: Samples representing acute and convalescent COVID-19 were sourced from the United States, Italy and Spain. Sources were T cells, B-cell-depleted T cells, or PBMCs; the material itself was cDNA or gDNA.

With V trimmed by 3 bases and J by 2 bases, 6 bases remained unmatched. Germline CDR1 LNHDA, CDR2 SQIVND (reference sequence). CDR3 length: 15 residues. Only in-frame clones appear in the TCRdb table, and some are missing; sequencing was by immunoSEQ multiplex PCR. The table lists just over 90,000 clones, 76% of them singletons, with about 7% in the top ten. The source is a man aged 65-85 years with acute or convalescent COVID-19. Sequenced: peripheral blood. The rearrangement joins TRBV19 to TRBJ1-2; TRBD1 agrees at 7 bases. The CDR3 reads CASSIDPGGNYGYTF. CDR3 bases: TGTGCCAGTAGTATCGATCCAGGGGGAAACTATGGCTACACCTTC. Looking up the rest from reference TRBV19 and TRBJ1-2 gives the full variable domain: DGGITQSPKYLFRKEGQNVTLSCEQNLNHDAMYWYRQDPGQGLRLIYYSQIVNDFQKGDIAEGYSVSREKKESFPLTVTSAQKNPTAFYLCASSIDPGGNYGYTFGSGTRLTVV.